This TCR beta chain was documented in a study of early T cells in non-severe SARS-CoV-2 infection (dated by TCRdb to the early 2020s). For context, the study as a whole: Bulk RNA from unsorted whole blood was used for TCR sequencing, so alpha and beta chains could not be paired.

The CDR3 sequence holds 17 residues, the cysteine and phenylalanine included. The only DNA kept is the CDR3, 51 bases in frame from the first base. Between the V and J ends, shortened by 5 bases and 1 base respectively, the junction contains 16 bases. As encoded in the germline V gene, CDR1 is SGDLS while CDR2 is YYNGEE. On this clonotype: Its antigen remains undetermined. Base quality data are lacking; no much larger clone is found one base away.

What the research found in general, with its limitations: VDJdb matching was skewed toward anti-spike CD8 responses and likely underestimated virus-specific expansions, missing private and CD4 specificities.

Library generation was performed with 5' RACE. Sequencing was performed on a NextSeq 500. In the TCR library protocol, unique molecular identifiers were attached to individual cDNA molecules to correct for PCR bias and sequencing error. Sequencing covered both TCR alpha and beta chains, and within each sample the abundances of alpha and beta sequences were tightly co-correlated. As for how the authors treated the data: Decombinator V4 was used to annotate the V gene, J gene and CDR3 of the TCR sequences. TCRs were defined as expanded if a significant change between any two time points was detected under a Poisson model with p below 0.0001. TCR abundances were normalised to the total number of TCRs sequenced per sample and expressed as counts per million. MAIT TCRs were defined by TRAV1-2 paired with TRAJ12, TRAJ20 or TRAJ33, and iNKT TCRs by TRAV10 paired with TRAJ18. A search of VDJdb, accessed on 1 November 2021, was run for TCRs annotated to CMV, EBV and SARS-CoV-2, with TCRs annotated for multiple antigens excluded. Using fastp trimming at Q25 and MiXCR clonotype assembly, TCRdb reanalyzed the public sequencing data and kept in-frame beta chains. Identical CDR3 protein sequences are pooled into one entry, listed with their most common genes and DNA. TCRdb's processing, not the authors' own work, is the source of the V and J calls. In all, the sample holds fewer than 95,000 distinct CDR3 sequences, and 15% to 20% of those were seen once. The ten largest clonotypes hold 5.1% of the sample.

Set within a cohort of healthcare workers in London, UK, this nested case-control study involved weekly PCR testing of nasopharyngeal swabs along with blood sampling. Healthcare workers were recruited between 23 and 31 March 2020, during the week of the UK lockdown, and were followed weekly for up to about 15 weeks. The TCR comes from an adult who was a healthcare worker with PCR-confirmed SARS-CoV-2 infection or an uninfected control (not recorded which). The input for sequencing was whole blood, taken at baseline. The chain uses TRBV9 and TRBJ2-6; the D gene is perhaps TRBD1, from 6 matching bases. The CDR3 loop reads CASSRNRESSGANVLTF. The nucleotide sequence is given as TGTGCCAGCAGTCGGAACAGGGAATCATCTGGGGCCAACGTCCTGACTTTC.